The TCR beta chain described here comes from a study of cytomegalovirus exposure and HLA in healthy donors. Overall study: The Caucasian-associated ancestry cluster contained roughly four fifths of the approximately 390 genotyped donors. Study-wide results and limits: In a later analysis, HLA-associated beta chains showed higher expansion and lower generation probabilities than comparable chains. A later analysis found that most CMV-associated TCR beta chains appeared HLA-restricted. Analyses of presence and absence presupposed an approximately uniform sequencing depth across donors.

It was with 60 Vbeta and 13 Jbeta primers that the PCR ran. Some clones are missing from TCRdb's copy, which holds only in-frame ones; the method was immunoSEQ multiplex PCR. Of 90,000 to 120,000 clones detected, about 80% appear once; the ten largest clones hold approximately 2.6%. Of note for this clone: Its antigen is not known.

The germline gives CDR1 SGHDT, CDR2 YYEEEE. This CDR3 has 16 amino acids. Trimming removed 3 bases at V and 1 base at J, with 14 bases between. This TCR came from a man aged 30-40 years in good health and CMV-seropositive. The sequencing sample was made of PBMCs. The rearrangement joins TRBV5-6 to TRBJ1-5; a possible D gene is TRBD1 (5 bases). The CDR3 sequence: CASSSIGGGSNQPQHF. CDR3 bases: TGTGCCAGCAGCTCCATCGGGGGAGGGAGCAATCAGCCCCAGCATTTT.